The T cell receptor beta chain described here comes from a study of shared clonotypes between healthy human individuals. Study-level points and caveats: Represented diversity, genetic and exposure-history alike, was limited by few donors.

An even split of each subset's genomic DNA across several immunoSEQ plates was performed. Using immunoSEQ multiplex PCR, the repertoire was profiled, and TCRdb retains in-frame clones only, with some absent. There are around 500,000 clones in the sample; 75% to 85% occur only once, and less than 15% lies in the top ten. Donors were Caucasian adults residing in Nashville, Tennessee, USA. A note on this clone: Its matching antigen is unknown.

The trim removed 5 bases at V and 6 bases at J, leaving 5 bases unmatched. Germline V gene sequence: CDR1 MDHEN, CDR2 SYDVKM. The CDR3 consists of 13 residues. J is TRBJ2-3 and V is TRBV28; 7 bases are shared with TRBD1. The receptor was isolated from a woman aged 40 to 50 in good health. Some clones in this sample may be carry-over from other donors' samples. The sample taken for sequencing was PBMCs. This CDR3 is CASSGGQTDTQYF. The DNA of the CDR3 is TGTGCCAGCAGTGGGGGACAGACGGATACGCAGTATTTT.